The 2 T cell receptor beta chains in this list originate from one sample, sequenced in a study of blood T cell repertoires in COVID-19. Sequencing used immunoSEQ multiplex PCR; TCRdb keeps in-frame clones, though not all of them. Of approximately 200,000 clones listed, roughly 85% are singletons. Sequencing input: peripheral blood. These receptors were taken from a woman younger than 45 with acute or convalescent COVID-19.

This clone was observed a handful of times. The V call is TRBV2, the J call TRBJ2-5; D possibly corresponds to TRBD1 (5 bases). The ends were cut back, 4 bases at V and 7 bases at J, with 16 bases in the middle. CDR1 and CDR2 (germline): SNHLY, FYNNEI. The CDR3 runs to 14 residues. The DNA for the CDR3 is TGTGCCAGCAGTGCAACAGGCTATCACTGGACCCAGTACTTC. Translating it yields CASSATGYHWTQYF.

The chain carries TRBV12-3 or TRBV12-4 and TRBJ2-7, with 7 bases that match TRBD2. J gave up 6 bases and V 6 bases, and 5 bases lay outside the gene matches. This CDR3 has 12 amino acids. CDR3: CASRTGGREQYF. CDR3 nucleotides: TGTGCCAGCAGAACGGGGGGACGCGAGCAGTACTTC.